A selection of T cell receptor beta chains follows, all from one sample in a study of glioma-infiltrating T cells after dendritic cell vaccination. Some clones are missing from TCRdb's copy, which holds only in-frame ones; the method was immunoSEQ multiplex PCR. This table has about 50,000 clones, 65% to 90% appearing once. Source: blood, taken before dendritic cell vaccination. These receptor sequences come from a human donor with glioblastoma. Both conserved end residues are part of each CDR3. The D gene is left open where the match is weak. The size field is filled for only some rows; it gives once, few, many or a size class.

CASSRDMNTEAFF	TGTGCCAGCAGCCGGGACATGAACACTGAAGCTTTCTTT	.	TRBJ1-1	.	TRBV7-2
CASSQEVRALGNTIYF	TGTGCCAGCAGCCAAGAGGTCAGGGCCCTTGGAAACACCATATATTTT	.	TRBJ1-3	.	TRBV4-2
CASSQVRGNEQFF	TGTGCCAGCAGCCAAGTACGGGGCAATGAGCAGTTCTTC	.	TRBJ2-1	.	TRBV14
CASSSGGGLAGGPTDTQYF	TGTGCCAGCAGCTCTGGGGGTGGTCTAGCGGGAGGGCCTACAGATACGCAGTATTTT	TRBD2	TRBJ2-3	.	TRBV7-3
CASSLGQGAGGYTF	TGTGCCAGCAGCCTCGGACAGGGGGCGGGCGGCTACACCTTC	TRBD1	TRBJ1-2	once	TRBV7-2
CASSEYGAVDEKLFF	TGTGCCAGCAGTGAATATGGGGCAGTAGATGAAAAACTGTTTTTT	.	TRBJ1-4	.	TRBV6-1
CAWSSGVGAFF	TGTGCCTGGAGTTCCGGGGTTGGAGCTTTCTTT	.	TRBJ1-1	.	TRBV30
CASSLGLDRVPEAFF	TGTGCCAGCAGCTTAGGTCTGGACAGGGTACCTGAAGCTTTCTTT	TRBD1	TRBJ1-1	once	TRBV13
CASSALAGVGETQYF	TGTGCCAGCAGCGCTCTAGCGGGAGTCGGAGAGACCCAGTACTTC	TRBD2	TRBJ2-5	.	TRBV9
CASSLGVEPLPGELFF	TGTGCCAGCAGCTTGGGTGTGGAGCCTCTACCCGGGGAGCTGTTTTTT	.	TRBJ2-2	.	TRBV11-2
CASSLEGASGEQYF	TGTGCCAGCAGCTTAGAGGGGGCTTCGGGTGAGCAGTACTTC	TRBD1	TRBJ2-7	.	TRBV7-6
CASSLGHSMTEAFF	TGTGCCAGTAGTCTGGGACACTCGATGACTGAAGCTTTCTTT	.	TRBJ1-1	.	TRBV19
CASSKRGAVLKETQYF	TGTGCCAGCAGCAAGCGGGGGGCCGTATTGAAAGAGACCCAGTACTTC	TRBD2	TRBJ2-5	.	TRBV7-9
CSVDSNSGNTIYF	TGCAGCGTGGACAGTAACTCTGGAAACACCATATATTTT	.	TRBJ1-3	once	TRBV29-1
CASSYSTTNTGELFF	TGTGCCAGCAGTTACTCGACTACCAACACCGGGGAGCTGTTTTTT	.	TRBJ2-2	.	TRBV6-5
CASSATGGSTEAFF	TGTGCCAGCAGCGCGACAGGGGGCTCAACTGAAGCTTTCTTT	TRBD1	TRBJ1-1	.	TRBV9
CASSHDGNQPQHF	TGCGCCAGCAGCCACGACGGGAATCAGCCCCAGCATTTT	.	TRBJ1-5	.	TRBV5-1
CASKEVAGASTDTQYF	TGTGCCAGCAAAGAAGTAGCGGGAGCCAGCACAGATACGCAGTATTTT	TRBD2	TRBJ2-3	.	TRBV2
CASSISVEGTNYGYTF	TGCGCCAGCAGTATATCAGTGGAGGGGACTAACTATGGCTACACCTTC	.	TRBJ1-2	.	TRBV4-1
CASSLGSWFNEQFF	TGTGCCAGCAGTCTCGGGAGCTGGTTCAATGAGCAGTTCTTC	.	TRBJ2-1	once	TRBV6-5
CASSPGRVGGTDTQYF	TGTGCCAGCAGCCCTGGACGGGTCGGGGGCACAGATACGCAGTATTTT	.	TRBJ2-3	.	TRBV7-2
CASSAAPGAYEQYF	TGTGCCAGCAGCGCCGCCCCAGGGGCCTACGAGCAGTACTTC	.	TRBJ2-7	.	TRBV5-4
CASSQRLLDYGYTF	TGTGCCAGCTCCCAACGGCTACTAGACTATGGCTACACCTTC	.	TRBJ1-2	.	TRBV6-5
CASSENRATEAFF	TGTGCCAGCAGTGAGAACAGGGCCACTGAAGCTTTCTTT	.	TRBJ1-1	.	TRBV25-1
CASRPTGERNQPQHF	TGTGCCAGTAGACCGACAGGGGAAAGAAATCAGCCCCAGCATTTT	TRBD1	TRBJ1-5	few	TRBV19
CASSLSRGQGGPEAFF	TGTGCCAGCAGTTTATCCCGGGGACAGGGGGGCCCTGAAGCTTTCTTT	TRBD1	TRBJ1-1	once	TRBV27
CASSREGTGQPQHF	TGTGCCAGCAGCCGGGAGGGTACGGGGCAGCCCCAGCATTTT	.	TRBJ1-5	few	TRBV5-4
CASSPRTGGGNTIYF	TGTGCCAGCAGCCCCCGGACAGGGGGTGGAAACACCATATATTTT	TRBD1	TRBJ1-3	.	TRBV7-2
CAWSSRGFTEAFF	TGTGCCTGGAGTTCCAGGGGATTCACGGAAGCTTTCTTT	.	TRBJ1-1	.	TRBV30